Given below is one TCR beta chain in context. V was trimmed by 0 bases and J by 0 bases, leaving 15 bases between them. Germline V gene sequence: CDR1 ENHRY, CDR2 SYGVKD. The length of the CDR3 is 17 residues. The entry originates in a study of shared clonotypes between healthy human individuals. Profiled with immunoSEQ multiplex PCR; TCRdb holds only in-frame clones, not every one. Of some 1,400,000 clones listed, roughly 96% are singletons. Specimen: naive CD4+ T cells sorted from blood. Subset defined: CD45RA+ positively selected. The chain combines TRBV10-3 with TRBJ2-7, with TRBD2 as a possible D gene (5 bases). The clonotype was recovered from a man between 25 and 39 years old in good health. The CDR3 sequence: CAISESWRAVGSYEQYF. The DNA for the CDR3 is TGTGCCATCAGTGAGTCATGGAGAGCGGTGGGCTCCTACGAGCAGTACTTC.